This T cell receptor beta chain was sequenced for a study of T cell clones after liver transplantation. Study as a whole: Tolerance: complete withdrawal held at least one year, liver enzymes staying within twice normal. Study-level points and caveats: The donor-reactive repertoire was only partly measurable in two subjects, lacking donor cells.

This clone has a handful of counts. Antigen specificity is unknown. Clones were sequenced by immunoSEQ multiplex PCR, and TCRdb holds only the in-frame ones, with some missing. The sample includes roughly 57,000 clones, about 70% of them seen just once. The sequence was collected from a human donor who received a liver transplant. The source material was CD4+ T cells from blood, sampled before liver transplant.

The CDR3 nucleotides read TGCGCCAGCAGCTCGTCTGTTGAGCGGCAAGAGACCCAGTACTTC. This translates into CASSSSVERQETQYF. This chain uses TRBV5-1 with TRBJ2-5; a possible D gene is TRBD2 (5 bases). With 3 bases removed from V and 2 bases from J, the gap between germline ends came to 14 bases. CDR1 is SGHRS and CDR2 is YFSETQ in the germline V gene. This CDR3 is 15 amino acids long.